A selection of T cell receptor beta chains follows, all from one sample in a study of early T cells in non-severe SARS-CoV-2 infection. Each CDR3 protein gets one entry after TCRdb re-called the 5' RACE reads with MiXCR. Altogether tens of thousands of distinct CDR3 sequences are present, about an eighth being singletons, with the ten largest covering around 6%. The sample here was whole blood, taken at baseline. Receptors were obtained from an adult who was a healthcare worker with PCR-confirmed SARS-CoV-2 infection or an uninfected control (not recorded which). The CDR3 runs from the conserved cysteine through the conserved F or W. A D gene is named only where the DNA matches it firmly. The listing skips clone size in some rows; elsewhere it reads once, few, many or a size class.

TRBJ2-2 | many | TRBV7-2 | - | CASTEQATNTGELFF | TGTGCCAGCACTGAGCAGGCCACGAACACCGGGGAGCTGTTTTTT
TRBJ1-6 | many | TRBV20-1 | - | CSASRAGTNSPLHF | TGCAGTGCTAGTCGGGCAGGGACGAACTCACCCCTCCACTTT
TRBJ2-2 | - | TRBV10-3 | - | CATPTRTGELFF | TGTGCCACCCCTACACGTACCGGGGAGCTGTTTTTT
TRBJ2-3 | few | TRBV4-3 | - | CASSRDGNTDTQYF | TGCGCCAGCAGCCGGGATGGAAACACAGATACGCAGTATTTT
TRBJ2-3 | many | TRBV5-8 | TRBD2 | CASSLASGGLTDTQYF | TGTGCCAGCAGCTTGGCCTCGGGGGGACTAACAGATACGCAGTATTTT
TRBJ2-7 | - | TRBV7-2 | TRBD2 | CASSSGSSYEQYF | TGTGCCAGCTCTAGCGGGAGCTCCTACGAGCAGTACTTC
TRBJ2-1 | many | TRBV4-2 | TRBD2 | CASSPQGTSGGDEQFF | TGTGCCAGCAGCCCTCAGGGGACTAGCGGGGGCGATGAGCAGTTCTTC
TRBJ2-2 | few | TRBV3-1 | - | CASSQFLTGAVTGELFF | TGTGCCAGCAGCCAATTCCTTACGGGGGCCGTTACCGGGGAGCTGTTTTTT
TRBJ2-1 | few | TRBV2 | - | CARGSTYNEQFF | TGTGCCAGGGGGAGCACCTACAATGAGCAGTTCTTC
TRBJ1-1 | many | TRBV24-1 | - | CATAGGTEAFF | TGTGCTACCGCGGGGGGGACTGAAGCTTTCTTT
TRBJ2-1 | - | TRBV9 | TRBD1 | CASSENRGYNGQFF | TGTGCCAGCAGCGAAAACAGGGGTTACAATGGGCAGTTCTTC